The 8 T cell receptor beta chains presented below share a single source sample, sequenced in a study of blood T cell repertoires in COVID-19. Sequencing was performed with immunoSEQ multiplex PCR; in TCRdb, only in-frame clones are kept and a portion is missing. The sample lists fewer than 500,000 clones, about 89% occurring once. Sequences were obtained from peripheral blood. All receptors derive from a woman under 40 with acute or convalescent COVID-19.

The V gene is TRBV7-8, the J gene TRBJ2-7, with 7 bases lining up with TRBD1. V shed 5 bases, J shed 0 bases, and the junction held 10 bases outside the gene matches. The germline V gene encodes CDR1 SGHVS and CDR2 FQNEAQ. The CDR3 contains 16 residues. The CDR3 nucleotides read TGTGCCAGCAGCCCCAGACAGGGTTTTGGCTCCTACGAGCAGTACTTC. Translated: CASSPRQGFGSYEQYF.

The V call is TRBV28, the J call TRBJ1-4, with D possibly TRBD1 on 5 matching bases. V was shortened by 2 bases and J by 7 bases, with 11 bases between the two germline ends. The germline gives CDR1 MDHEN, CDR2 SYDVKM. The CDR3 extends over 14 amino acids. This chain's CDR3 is CASSLNRIGEKLFF. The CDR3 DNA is TGTGCCAGCAGTTTAAACAGGATAGGTGAAAAACTGTTTTTT.

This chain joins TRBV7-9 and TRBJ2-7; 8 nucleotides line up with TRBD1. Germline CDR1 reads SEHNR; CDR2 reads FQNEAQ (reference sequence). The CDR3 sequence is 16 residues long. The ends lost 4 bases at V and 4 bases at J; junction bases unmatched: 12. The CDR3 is CASSSAPGGGGYEQYF. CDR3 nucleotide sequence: TGTGCCAGCAGCTCCGCCCCAGGGGGCGGTGGATACGAGCAGTACTTC.

CDR3 in DNA: TGTGCCAGCAGCCTCCCACAGGACAGGTCCTATGGCTACACCTTC. Translated: CASSLPQDRSYGYTF. V is TRBV28 and J is TRBJ1-2; 7 nucleotides agree with TRBD1. CDR3 length equals 15 residues. The trim removed 6 bases at V and 4 bases at J, leaving 11 bases unmatched. Germline CDR1 and CDR2: MDHEN and SYDVKM.

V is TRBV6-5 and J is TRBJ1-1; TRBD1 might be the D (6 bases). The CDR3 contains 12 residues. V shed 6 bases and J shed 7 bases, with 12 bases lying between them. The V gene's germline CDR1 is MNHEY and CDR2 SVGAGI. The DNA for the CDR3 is TGTGCCAGCAGCTACGGGACATATGAAGCTTTCTTT. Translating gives CASSYGTYEAFF.

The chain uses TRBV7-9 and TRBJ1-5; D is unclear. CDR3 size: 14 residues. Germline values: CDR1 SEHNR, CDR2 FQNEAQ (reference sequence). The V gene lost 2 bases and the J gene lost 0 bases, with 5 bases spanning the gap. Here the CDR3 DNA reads TGTGCCAGCAGCTTACCAGATAGCAATCAGCCCCAGCATTTT. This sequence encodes CASSLPDSNQPQHF. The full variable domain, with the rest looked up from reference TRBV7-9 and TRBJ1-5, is DTGVSQNPRHKITKRGQNVTFRCDPISEHNRLYWYRQTLGQGPEFLTYFQNEAQLEKSRLLSDRFSAERPKGSFSTLEIQRTEQGDSAMYLCASSLPDSNQPQHFGDGTRLSIL.

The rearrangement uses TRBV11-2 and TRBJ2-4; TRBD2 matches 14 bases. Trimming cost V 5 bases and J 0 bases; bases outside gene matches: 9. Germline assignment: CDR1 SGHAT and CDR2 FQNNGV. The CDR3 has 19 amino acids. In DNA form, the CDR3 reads TGTGCCAGCAGCCCCTGGACTAGCGGGGGGCTGCTAGCCAAAAACATTCAGTACTTC. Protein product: CASSPWTSGGLLAKNIQYF.

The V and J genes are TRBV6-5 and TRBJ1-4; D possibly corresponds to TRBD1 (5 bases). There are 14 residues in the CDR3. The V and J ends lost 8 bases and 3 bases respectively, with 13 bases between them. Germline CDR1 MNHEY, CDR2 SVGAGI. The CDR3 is CASRGIGANEKLFF. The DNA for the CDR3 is TGTGCCAGCCGGGGGATTGGGGCTAATGAAAAACTGTTTTTT.